Shown below are 24 T cell receptor beta chains from a single sample sequenced in a study of T cells in Graves' hyperthyroidism and ophthalmopathy. What was amplified from RNA transcripts were TCR beta CDR3 regions. TCR CDR3 regions were first amplified by RT-PCR with HTBI primers. MiXCR was run by TCRdb on the multiplex PCR reads, yielding one entry per CDR3 protein. Of about 410,000 distinct CDR3 sequences listed, 14% to 15% were seen once; the top ten hold over 10%. Sequencing was done on a sample of blood. The receptors stem from a man younger than 35 with Graves' ophthalmopathy.

This clonotype was counted between two and nine times. The chain carries TRBV25-1 and TRBJ2-7; D unclear. V was shortened by 6 bases and J by 0 bases, with 15 bases between the two germline ends. CDR3 size: 15 residues. Germline values: CDR1 MGHDK, CDR2 SYGVNS. This CDR3 is CASSPGPDSSYEQYF. CDR3 nucleotide sequence: TGTGCCAGCAGCCCCGGGCCTGATAGCTCCTACGAGCAGTACTTC.

This clonotype appeared a few times. The germline gene is not matched at one end of the junction; a read error may be the cause. This chain connects TRBV19 to TRBJ1-1, with D maybe TRBD1 (5 bases). The CDR3 loop spans 14 amino acids. The germline gives CDR1 LNHDA, CDR2 SQIVND (reference sequence). The CDR3 loop is CASSIVGLVTEVFF. CDR3 DNA sequence: TGTGCCAGTAGTATCGTGGGACTGGTCACTGAAGTTTTCTTT.

The chain employs TRBV20-1 and TRBJ1-4; 8 nucleotides agree with TRBD1. V was pared by 0 bases and J by 7 bases, with 10 bases of the junction left unmatched. The CDR3 has 16 amino acids. Germline V CDR1 and CDR2: DFQATT, SNEGSKA (reference sequence). The CDR3 DNA reads TGCAGTGCTAGAGATGGGACAGGCACCGGCCGTGAAAAACTGTTTTTT. Residues: CSARDGTGTGREKLFF.

Ten or more counts support this clonotype. The DNA for the CDR3 is TGTGCCAGCAGTTACGACAGCGCCCCCAATCAGCCCCAGCATTTT. This translates into CASSYDSAPNQPQHF. The chain employs TRBV6-5 and TRBJ1-5, with D perhaps matching TRBD1 (5 bases). The CDR3 has 15 residues. V was trimmed by 2 bases and J by 3 bases, leaving 11 bases between them. The germline gives CDR1 MNHEY, CDR2 SVGAGI.

This clonotype occurred many times. The chain recombines TRBV7-6 with TRBJ2-2; 9 bases line up with TRBD2. The CDR3 extends over 16 amino acids. Germline CDR1 is SGHVS and CDR2 is FNYEAQ. J gave up 3 bases and V 5 bases, and 7 bases lay outside the gene matches. As DNA, the CDR3 is TGTGCCAGCAGCCGCTCTAGCGGGAAGGACACCGGGGAGCTGTTTTTT. Translation: CASSRSSGKDTGELFF.

This clonotype was picked up a small number of times. The V call is TRBV29-1, the J call TRBJ2-5; 8 nucleotides line up with TRBD2. Germline CDR1 reads SQVTM; CDR2 reads ANQGSEA. CDR3 length: 14 amino acids. Germline trimming cut 3 bases from V and 3 bases from J; bases unmatched to any gene: 6. The CDR3 coding sequence is TGCAGCGTTGAGAGACTAGCGTCTAAAGAGACCCAGTACTTC. It translates to CSVERLASKETQYF.

This clonotype was seen ten or more times. The V gene is TRBV12-3 or TRBV12-4, the J gene TRBJ2-2; D not certain. The CDR3 loop spans 11 amino acids. V lost 3 bases, J lost 6 bases, and 2 bases lay in between. The CDR3 sequence: CASSFPGELFF. The CDR3 coding sequence is TGTGCCAGCAGTTTCCCCGGGGAGCTGTTTTTT.

This chain uses TRBV27 with TRBJ2-7, with TRBD1 matching over 9 bases. Germline CDR1 MNHEY, CDR2 SMNVEV (reference sequence). V gave up 0 bases and J gave up 4 bases; unmatched junction bases: 4. The CDR3 has 15 residues. The DNA for the CDR3 is TGTGCCAGCAGTTTATCCGGGACAGGGTGGTACGAGCAGTACTTC. Protein product: CASSLSGTGWYEQYF.

This clonotype was recorded many times. The gene calls are TRBV7-9 and TRBJ2-3, with TRBD2 identical over 13 bases. Germline values: CDR1 SEHNR, CDR2 FQNEAQ (reference sequence). V dropped 3 bases and J dropped 0; count of bases not matched to a gene: 6. The CDR3 is made up of 18 amino acids. The CDR3 sequence is CASSFWGLAGTSTDTQYF. CDR3 coding DNA: TGTGCCAGCAGCTTCTGGGGACTAGCGGGGACCAGCACAGATACGCAGTATTTT.

With respect to this clonotype: Germline is not matched at one junction end, which may reflect a read error. V gene TRBV11-2 combines with J gene TRBJ1-6; a possible D gene is TRBD1 (6 bases). This CDR3 comprises 18 residues. Looked up from germline, CDR1 is SGHAT and CDR2 is FQNNGV. CDR3 bases: TGTGCCAGCAGCTTAGAGGGGCAGGGGTATTCCTGTAATTCACCCCTCCACTTT. Residues: CASSLEGQGYSCNSPLHF.

This clonotype was observed many times. The chain combines TRBV24-1 with TRBJ2-5; the D call may be TRBD1 or TRBD2 (6 bases each). The CDR3 extends over 16 amino acids. V shed 3 bases and J shed 0 bases, with 13 bases lying between them. Germline V CDR1 and CDR2: KGHDR, SFDVKD. CDR3 in amino acids: CATSDQRGQDQETQYF. The CDR3 nucleotides are TGTGCCACCAGTGATCAACGGGGGCAGGACCAAGAGACCCAGTACTTC.

The rearrangement uses TRBV27 and TRBJ2-4; D gene uncertain. Trimming stripped 7 bases from V and 0 bases from J, with 10 bases between. From germline, CDR1 is MNHEY and CDR2 SMNVEV (reference sequence). CDR3 size: 14 residues. CDR3 in DNA: TGTGCCAGCACGGCAGACCTAGCCAAAAACATTCAGTACTTC. Translated, it gives CASTADLAKNIQYF.

This clonotype was counted at least ten times. The gene calls are TRBV6-1 and TRBJ2-7; unclear D gene. Germline V CDR1 and CDR2: MNHNS, SASEGT. Between the trimmed V and J ends, which lost 3 bases and 3 bases, there was a span of 18 bases. The CDR3 sequence is 16 residues long. CDR3 region: CASSDVSWMVSYEQYF. The CDR3 nucleotides are TGTGCCAGCAGTGACGTATCTTGGATGGTCAGCTACGAGCAGTACTTC.

This clonotype has at least ten counts. The V and J genes are TRBV12-3 or TRBV12-4 and TRBJ2-1, with 12 positions matching TRBD1. The CDR3 spans 14 residues. The V gene end was trimmed by 4 bases and the J gene end by 8 bases; junction bases not matched to a gene: 3. Here the CDR3 reads CASSSGTGGYEQFF. In nucleotides, the CDR3 is TGTGCCAGCAGTTCCGGGACAGGGGGCTATGAGCAGTTCTTC.

V usage is TRBV5-6 and J usage is TRBJ1-1, with 9 bases fitting TRBD1. Germline CDR1 SGHDT, CDR2 YYEEEE. CDR3 length: 14 residues. J was trimmed by 2 bases and V by 5 bases; bases with no gene match: 4. In DNA, the CDR3 is TGTGCCAGCAGGTGGACAGGGGTAAACACTGAAGCTTTCTTT. Its protein product is CASRWTGVNTEAFF.

This clonotype appeared a few times. The chain links TRBV20-1 to TRBJ1-1; D not certain. The CDR3 consists of 12 residues. The germline gives CDR1 DFQATT, CDR2 SNEGSKA (reference sequence). V was trimmed by 0 bases and J by 3 bases, leaving 5 bases between them. The CDR3 loop reads CSARDRYTEAFF. CDR3 in DNA: TGCAGTGCTAGAGATAGGTACACTGAAGCTTTCTTT.

Many counts were recorded for this clonotype. The J gene is TRBJ1-5, the V gene TRBV3-1; TRBD1 is a possible D gene (5 bases). The V gene's germline CDR1 is LGHDT and CDR2 YNNKEL (reference sequence). The CDR3 length is 18 residues. The V and J ends lost 3 bases and 2 bases respectively, with 20 bases between them. The CDR3 DNA reads as TGTGCCAGCAGCCATTCAGGGTGGGCAACCCTTGGCAATCAGCCCCAGCATTTT. It specifies CASSHSGWATLGNQPQHF. Full variable domain (rest looked up from reference TRBV3-1 and TRBJ1-5): DTAVSQTPKYLVTQMGNDKSIKCEQNLGHDTMYWYKQDSKKFLKIMFSYNNKELIINETVPNRFSPKSPDKAHLNLHINSLELGDSAVYFCASSHSGWATLGNQPQHFGDGTRLSIL.

The rearrangement uses TRBV7-3 and TRBJ2-3; 7 nucleotides match TRBD2. The CDR3 has 17 amino acids. Trimming removed 0 bases from V and 0 bases from J; junction bases left unmatched: 6. CDR1 and CDR2 (germline): SGHTA, FQGTGA. This CDR3 reads CASSLTWASGSTDTQYF. CDR3 DNA: TGTGCCAGCAGCTTAACGTGGGCTAGCGGTAGCACAGATACGCAGTATTTT.

Many counts were recorded for this clonotype. J is TRBJ1-6 and V is TRBV12-3 or TRBV12-4; D is unresolved. Trimming pared 6 bases from V and 8 bases from J, leaving 11 bases between. The CDR3 consists of 13 residues. CDR3 nucleotide sequence: TGTGCCAGCAGGTCCAATCCAGATTCACCCCTCCACTTT. Translated: CASRSNPDSPLHF.

This clonotype was seen at least ten times. The rearrangement joins TRBV18 to TRBJ2-3; D perhaps matches TRBD2 (6 bases). CDR1 is KGHSH and CDR2 is LQKENI in the germline V gene. The CDR3 totals 14 residues. V lost 2 bases and J 6 bases, leaving 12 bases between the germline ends. The CDR3 spells CASSPLGGHDTQYF. In DNA, the CDR3 is TGTGCCAGCTCACCATTGGGGGGTCATGATACGCAGTATTTT.

The sample holds many counts of this clonotype. This chain connects TRBV6-1 to TRBJ2-2, with no clear D. Trimming removed 0 bases at V and 6 bases at J, with 17 bases between. CDR3 length equals 17 residues. The germline V gene encodes CDR1 MNHNS and CDR2 SASEGT. The CDR3 spells CASSEAVGSNDPGELFF. The CDR3 coding sequence is TGTGCCAGCAGTGAAGCGGTCGGTTCAAACGACCCCGGGGAGCTGTTTTTT.

This clonotype has ten or more counts. The chain employs TRBV3-1 and TRBJ2-7; D not certain. The germline V gene encodes CDR1 LGHDT and CDR2 YNNKEL (reference sequence). CDR3 length equals 13 residues. V was shortened by 1 base and J by 1 base, with 5 bases between the two germline ends. CDR3 amino acids: CASSQVASYEQYF. In DNA, the CDR3 is TGTGCCAGCAGCCAAGTTGCGTCCTACGAGCAGTACTTC.

This clonotype has ten or more counts. The chain links TRBV6-1 to TRBJ2-1; TRBD2 matches at 8 bases. CDR1 and CDR2 (germline): MNHNS, SASEGT. J lost 8 bases, V lost 0 bases, and 6 bases had no gene match. The length of the CDR3 is 15 residues. CDR3 sequence (DNA): TGTGCCAGCAGTGAAGCTCCTAGCGGGTTCTATGAGCAGTTCTTC. Protein product: CASSEAPSGFYEQFF.

The sample holds many counts of this clonotype. The V and J genes are TRBV28 and TRBJ2-2, with D uncertain. This CDR3 region has 14 residues. Per the germline V gene, CDR1 is MDHEN and CDR2 is SYDVKM. Deletions cut 3 bases from V and 1 base from J, with 6 bases between. The CDR3 loop reads CASSFAENTGELFF. In nucleotides, the CDR3 is TGTGCCAGCAGTTTTGCAGAGAACACCGGGGAGCTGTTTTTT.